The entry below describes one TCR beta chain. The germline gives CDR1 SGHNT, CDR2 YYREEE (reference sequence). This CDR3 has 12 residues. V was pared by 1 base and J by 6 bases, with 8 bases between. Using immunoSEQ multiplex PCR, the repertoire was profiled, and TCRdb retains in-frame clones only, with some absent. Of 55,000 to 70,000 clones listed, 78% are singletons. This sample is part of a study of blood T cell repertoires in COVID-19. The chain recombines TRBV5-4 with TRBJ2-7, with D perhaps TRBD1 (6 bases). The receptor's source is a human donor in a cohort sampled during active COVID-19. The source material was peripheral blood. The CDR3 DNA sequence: TGTGCCAGCAGCTTGACAGGGCTCGAGCAGTACTTC. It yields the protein CASSLTGLEQYF. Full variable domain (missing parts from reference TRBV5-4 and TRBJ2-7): ETGVTQSPTHLIKTRGQQVTLRCSSQSGHNTVSWYQQALGQGPQFIFQYYREEENGRGNFPPRFSGLQFPNYSSELNVNALELDDSALYLCASSLTGLEQYFGPGTRLTVT.